This record looks at one T cell receptor (beta chain) sequence and its context. This clone was recorded only once. Its cognate antigen has yet to be identified. No base quality values were provided; no much bigger clone lies one nucleotide off. The junction shows trimming of 0 bases on V and 6 bases on J, plus 12 bases between the germline ends. The CDR3 has 14 amino acids, counting the end cysteine and phenylalanine. Kept here is only the CDR3 DNA, which spans 42 bases and is read in frame from base 1. Reading the germline V gene gives CDR1 SGHAT and CDR2 FQNNGV. TCRbeta CDR3 regions were amplified from genomic DNA using the immunoSEQ Assay, a bias-controlled multiplex PCR. From the authors' description of their analysis: Within the assay, amplification of reference gene primers was used to estimate how many nucleated cells each sample contained. To quantify the absolute abundance of each unique TCRbeta CDR3 rearrangement, sequence reads were collapsed and filtered. Productive Simpson clonality was computed per sample as the square root of Simpson's diversity index over productive rearrangements. TCRdb's version of the immuneACCESS table is confined to in-frame rearrangements and falls short of the full clone set. An unresolved V gene accounts for under half of the shortfall where checked; the remainder is of unknown origin. V and J calls and clone size come straight from that table; D and trimming were deduced from the DNA. The sample table holds about 68,000 clones, of which approximately 86% were seen once. The ten largest account for approximately 1.5% of the sample.

Each collaborating institution followed its own protocols to collect whole blood in K2EDTA tubes. For TCRbeta analysis, collaborators shipped samples as frozen whole blood, isolated PBMCs, or DNA extracted from either of those sample types. The sample comes from a study of blood T cell repertoires in COVID-19 (dated by TCRdb to 2018 to 2020). Notes on the research overall: Samples covering the acute and convalescent phases of COVID-19 were provided by collaborators in the United States, Italy and Spain. The repertoires were released in a freely available public database intended as a resource for research on the immune response to SARS-CoV-2. Deeply sampled blood TCRbeta repertoires from subjects exposed to, actively infected with, or recovered from COVID-19 were included in the dataset. Samples were obtained from the ongoing ImmuneRACE study (first 160 participants) and from 950 to 1,500 subjects provided by 6 global collaborators. A de-identified subject ID, COVID-19 status, age in years and sex were almost always included in the sample metadata. Where available, HLA class I and class II types were obtained from metadata supplied by the sample provider rather than from assay-based typing. The material from the prospective study consisted of cDNA or gDNA derived from T cells, B-cell-depleted T cells, or PBMCs.

Broader findings and caveats from the paper: The quantity of clinical and demographic metadata differed by source and by participant and was supplied without curation.

The V and J genes are TRBV11-2 and TRBJ2-7, with no reliable assignment of the D segment. The sample comprised peripheral blood. The receptor was derived from an older woman with acute or convalescent COVID-19. The DNA reads TGTGCCAGCAGCTTAGACCGAACGATCGGCGAGCAGTACTTC. This is translated as CASSLDRTIGEQYF.